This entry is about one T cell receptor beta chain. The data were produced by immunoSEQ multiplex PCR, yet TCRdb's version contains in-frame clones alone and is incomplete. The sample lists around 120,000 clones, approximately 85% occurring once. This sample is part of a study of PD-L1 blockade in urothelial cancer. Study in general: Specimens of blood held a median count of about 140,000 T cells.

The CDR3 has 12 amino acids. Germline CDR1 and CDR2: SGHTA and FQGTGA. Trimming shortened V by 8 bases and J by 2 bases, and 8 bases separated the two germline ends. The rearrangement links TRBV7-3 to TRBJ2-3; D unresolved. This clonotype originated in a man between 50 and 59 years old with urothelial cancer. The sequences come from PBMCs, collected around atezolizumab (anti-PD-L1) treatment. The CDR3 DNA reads TGTGCCAGCGGCCAGAACACAGATACGCAGTATTTT. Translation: CASGQNTDTQYF.